The present entry profiles one T cell receptor beta chain with its context. The entry originates in a study of radiation and T cells in renal cell carcinoma. Repertoires were generated with immunoSEQ multiplex PCR, while TCRdb's copy carries only in-frame clones and drops some. The profile shows about 120,000 clones, roughly four fifths of them singletons. This CDR3 contains 15 residues. V was clipped by 2 bases and J by 7 bases; unmatched bases: 14. Per the germline V gene, CDR1 is GTSNPN and CDR2 is SVGIG (reference sequence). Regarding time point: blood 2 weeks post-SBRT. As to treatment: 15 Gy SBRT to primary tumor, nephrectomy 4 weeks later.

This material consisted of blood, taken from a patient whose treatment included radiotherapy and nephrectomy. The TCR was taken from a woman aged 60-75 years with renal cell carcinoma. The V and J genes are TRBV30 and TRBJ2-7; 7 bases match TRBD2. DNA of the CDR3: TGTGCCTGGAGTTTCCTGGGCGGGAGATCAGGAGAGCAGTACTTC. Translation: CAWSFLGGRSGEQYF. Full variable domain (rest looked up from reference TRBV30 and TRBJ2-7): SQTIHQWPATLVQPVGSPLSLECTVEGTSNPNLYWYRQAAGRGLQLLFYSVGIGQISSEVPQNLSASRPQDRQFILSSKKLLLSDSGFYLCAWSFLGGRSGEQYFGPGTRLTVT.